This is a list of T cell receptor beta chains from one sample in a study of T cell clones after liver transplantation. Here immunoSEQ multiplex PCR was the method, and the copy in TCRdb shows in-frame clones only, minus some. The sample lists over 45,000 clones; over 55% were seen once. Sequencing was performed on CD4+ T cells from blood, taken more than 53 months after liver transplant. The origin of the receptors is a human patient who received a liver transplant. A subset of T cells may come from the graft donor. Each CDR3 is given with its conserved first and last residue. Where a row states a size, it is once, few, many or the class of an expanded clone; other rows omit it.

V: TRBV7-2
J: TRBJ2-7
size: NA
CDR3: CASSLAGQGRGNEQYF

V: TRBV19
J: TRBJ1-1
size: NA
CDR3: CASSRPASSTEAFF

V: TRBV5-1
J: TRBJ1-3
size: NA
CDR3: CASSLYPGNTIYF

V: TRBV27
J: TRBJ1-3
size: NA
CDR3: CASRGGFSGNTIYF

V: TRBV7-9
J: TRBJ2-7
size: NA
CDR3: CASSLTGGAYEQYF

V: TRBV4-1
J: TRBJ2-6
size: NA
CDR3: CASSQGGAGGANVLTF

V: TRBV5-1
J: TRBJ1-4
size: NA
CDR3: CASSLGLAGEAEKLFF

V: TRBV19
J: TRBJ1-6
size: few
CDR3: CASTLREESRAPLHF

V: TRBV6-5
J: TRBJ2-7
size: NA
CDR3: CASRPQRTSYEQYF

V: TRBV5-8
J: TRBJ1-3
size: NA
CDR3: CASTTWDRADTIYF

V: TRBV2
J: TRBJ2-5
size: NA
CDR3: CASGEETQYF

V: TRBV2
J: TRBJ1-6
size: many
CDR3: CASSNLGHVNNSPLHF

V: TRBV6-6
J: TRBJ2-3
size: NA
CDR3: CASGAGENADTQYF

V: TRBV21-1
J: TRBJ1-1
size: NA
CDR3: CASSSPGGVCTEAFF

V: TRBV10-1
J: TRBJ1-1
size: few
CDR3: CASSERQGMTEAFF

V: TRBV27
J: TRBJ2-7
size: once
CDR3: CASSREGTGSYEQYF

V: TRBV21-1
J: TRBJ1-5
size: NA
CDR3: CASSKATGSNQPQHF

V: TRBV5-5
J: TRBJ2-1
size: NA
CDR3: CASSPGTPSSYNEQFF

V: TRBV10-2
J: TRBJ2-7
size: NA
CDR3: CASRDTVSYEQYF

V: TRBV9
J: TRBJ1-4
size: once
CDR3: CASSATNEKLFF

V: TRBV9
J: TRBJ2-5
size: NA
CDR3: CASSVAGLHQETQYF

V: TRBV15
J: TRBJ2-3
size: once
CDR3: CATSRTYGADTQYF

V: TRBV5-1
J: TRBJ2-2
size: NA
CDR3: CASSLAPLTGELFF

V: TRBV25-1
J: TRBJ1-6
size: NA
CDR3: CASSEWLGALHF

V: TRBV2
J: TRBJ2-2
size: NA
CDR3: CASSSGFGGELFF

V: TRBV6-5
J: TRBJ2-6
size: NA
CDR3: CASSSDRVPGANVLTF

V: TRBV14
J: TRBJ2-7
size: NA
CDR3: CASSQLGQGEHEQYF

V: TRBV5-6
J: TRBJ2-3
size: NA
CDR3: CASSLGGKDTQYF

V: TRBV30
J: TRBJ1-6
size: few
CDR3: CAWSWGGQGQNSPLHF

V: TRBV19
J: TRBJ2-1
size: NA
CDR3: CASSVRGNEQFF

V: TRBV5-4
J: TRBJ2-5
size: NA
CDR3: CASRPDSNQETQYF

V: TRBV6-1
J: TRBJ2-5
size: NA
CDR3: CASIRDSIQETQYF

V: TRBV28
J: TRBJ2-7
size: NA
CDR3: CASRTGSLFYEQYF

V: TRBV7-2
J: TRBJ2-7
size: NA
CDR3: CASSLGRETYEQYF

V: TRBV28
J: TRBJ2-7
size: NA
CDR3: CASSPSDRSYEQYF

V: TRBV5-1
J: TRBJ2-7
size: few
CDR3: CASSVTVRDYEQYF

V: TRBV7-8
J: TRBJ1-5
size: NA
CDR3: CASSLGAQPQHF

V: TRBV6-5
J: TRBJ2-2
size: NA
CDR3: CASGPGPNTGELFF

V: TRBV11-2
J: TRBJ2-1
size: NA
CDR3: CASSRDRAYNEQFF

V: TRBV28
J: TRBJ1-5
size: NA
CDR3: CAGQDSNQPQHF

V: TRBV10-1
J: TRBJ2-2
size: many
CDR3: CASSTDIRTGELFF

V: TRBV4-1
J: TRBJ1-5
size: NA
CDR3: CASSQGFLGGNQPQHF

V: TRBV6-5
J: TRBJ1-2
size: NA
CDR3: CASSYLHRAAYGYTF

V: TRBV7-2
J: TRBJ2-7
size: NA
CDR3: CASSQAGTSGARVGEQYF

V: TRBV4-1
J: TRBJ2-1
size: NA
CDR3: CASSQDEGTPEQFF

V: TRBV9
J: TRBJ2-2
size: NA
CDR3: CASSVGTGYTSGELFF

V: TRBV19
J: TRBJ1-4
size: NA
CDR3: CASWGRDQEKLFF

V: TRBV18
J: TRBJ1-5
size: once
CDR3: CASSPFSREQPQHF

V: TRBV28
J: TRBJ1-5
size: NA
CDR3: CASSGTRRQPQHF

V: TRBV14
J: TRBJ2-7
size: NA
CDR3: CASSQVVGGEQYF

V: TRBV7-2
J: TRBJ2-4
size: NA
CDR3: CASSLDRGGIQYF

V: TRBV11-2
J: TRBJ1-1
size: NA
CDR3: CASSFGEHTEAFF